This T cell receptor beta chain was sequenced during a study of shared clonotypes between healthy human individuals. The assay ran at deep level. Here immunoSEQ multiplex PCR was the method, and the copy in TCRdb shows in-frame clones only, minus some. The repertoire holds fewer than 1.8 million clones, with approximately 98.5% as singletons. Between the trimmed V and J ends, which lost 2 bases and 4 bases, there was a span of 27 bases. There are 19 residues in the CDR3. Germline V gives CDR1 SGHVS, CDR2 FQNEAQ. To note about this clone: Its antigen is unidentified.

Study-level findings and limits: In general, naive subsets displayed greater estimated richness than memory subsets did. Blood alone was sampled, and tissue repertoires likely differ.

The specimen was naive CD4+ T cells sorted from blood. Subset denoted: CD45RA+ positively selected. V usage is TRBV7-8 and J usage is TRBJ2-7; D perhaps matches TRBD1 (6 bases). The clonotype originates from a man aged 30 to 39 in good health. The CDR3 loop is CASSLIVAGGAGGSYEQYF. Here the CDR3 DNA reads TGTGCCAGCAGCTTAATCGTCGCTGGGGGCGCTGGGGGAAGTTACGAGCAGTACTTC.